This T cell receptor (beta chain) was found in a study of Ad26.COV2.S vaccination and SARS-CoV-2 variants. Study as a whole: In the study, Ad26.COV2.S was injected intramuscularly once, or twice 56 days apart.

As to this clone: The antigen is unknown.

Treatment noted: some 20 received Ad26.COV2.S at low or high dose, single or two shots; about 5 received placebo; per-sample allocation not given. Day 63 after the first vaccine or placebo injection was the time point for sampling. Study outcomes and limitations: Similar non-spike TCR breadth was seen in vaccine and placebo recipients. From the TCR breadth and depth analyses, total T cell responses may have been underestimated. Those who received the vaccine showed greater spike-specific TCR breadth than those given placebo.

Data came from immunoSEQ multiplex PCR; TCRdb stores just in-frame clones and leaves some out. The sample lists fewer than 900,000 clones; roughly nine tenths were seen once. The sequenced sample was peripheral blood, obtained in a trial of Ad26.COV2.S vaccine versus placebo. This receptor was identified in a person between 18 and 65 years old who received the Ad26.COV2.S COVID-19 vaccine or a placebo.

DNA for the CDR3: TGTGCCAGCTCACCCCAGCCCCCAGAATCTAATGAAAAACTGTTTTTT. This encodes CASSPQPPESNEKLFF. The V gene is TRBV18, the J gene TRBJ1-4; no definite D call. CDR1 KGHSH and CDR2 LQKENI come from the germline V gene. This CDR3 region has 16 residues. V was cut by 3 bases and J by 3 bases, with 14 bases left in between.